This T cell receptor beta chain was recorded in a study of somatic mutations in cytotoxic T cells in rheumatoid arthritis. Study at large: Flow-sorting brought some V beta antibody-stained T-cell populations to nearly 100% purity, V beta1+ cells sequenced for TCRB among them.

V lost 2 bases to trimming and J lost 1 base; unmatched junction nucleotides: 9. Germline V lookup: CDR1 SGDLS, CDR2 YYNGEE. There are 17 residues in the CDR3. This table comes from immunoSEQ multiplex PCR, and its TCRdb copy is limited to in-frame clones, with some not included. The data show approximately 11,000 clones, 70% to 85% seen once. Sequenced input: CD8+ T cells sorted from blood. The receptor was derived from an adult with rheumatoid arthritis. The V call is TRBV9, the J call TRBJ1-1, with 9 nucleotides matching TRBD1. The CDR3 protein is CASSVGDRALRNTEAFF. The DNA of the CDR3 is TGTGCCAGCAGCGTTGGGGACAGGGCGCTCAGGAACACTGAAGCTTTCTTT.